A single T cell receptor (beta chain) is shown here with its context. The antigen is unknown. The PCR contained 60 Vbeta and 13 Jbeta primers. TCRdb's copy holds only in-frame clones and misses some; the assay was immunoSEQ multiplex PCR. The table includes some 120,000 clones, approximately 80% detected once. The data belong to a study of cytomegalovirus exposure and HLA in healthy donors. Germline V lookup: CDR1 MGHRA, CDR2 YSYEKL. The V and J ends lost 6 bases and 4 bases, in that order; junction bases with no gene match: 4. This CDR3 spans 14 amino acids. Study-wide findings and caveats: Later analysis suggested links between common viral pathogens and several top significant clusters.

The sequence was obtained from a woman aged 18-29 years in good health and CMV-seropositive. The gene calls are TRBV4-1 and TRBJ2-5; 11 positions match TRBD2. Sequencing was done on a sample of PBMCs. CDR3 DNA sequence: TGCGCCAGCAGTCGCCTAGCGGGGGGAGAGACCCAGTACTTC. Translated: CASSRLAGGETQYF.